These T cell receptor beta chains were read from a single sample in a study of T cell responses to AZD1222 COVID-19 vaccine. Sequenced by immunoSEQ multiplex PCR; TCRdb stores in-frame clones only, minus some. The sample has under 150,000 clones, 90% to 95% seen once. Sequencing used peripheral blood, obtained on day 0 of AZD1222 vaccination. The source is an adult in good health. Both conserved end residues are part of each CDR3. D genes are given only for firm matches. Clone size is not always given. Where it is, it says once, few, many or a class for expanded clones.

V	D	J	size	CDR3	DNA
TRBV15	NA	TRBJ2-5	NA	CATSRDSAEAAETQYF	TGTGCCACCAGCAGAGATTCGGCCGAGGCAGCAGAGACCCAGTACTTC
TRBV4-3	TRBD2	TRBJ2-3	few	CASSQVVGLAGPGGGTDTQYF	TGCGCCAGCAGCCAAGTTGTAGGTCTAGCGGGCCCCGGAGGAGGGACAGATACGCAGTATTTT
TRBV14	NA	TRBJ1-2	NA	CASSQAAAGAYGYTF	TGTGCCAGCAGCCAAGCTGCGGCAGGGGCTTATGGCTACACCTTC
TRBV5-1	NA	TRBJ2-3	NA	CASSSQGPDTQYF	TGCGCCAGCAGCTCTCAGGGGCCAGATACGCAGTATTTT
TRBV29-1	TRBD2	TRBJ2-1	NA	CSVDHHPTSGHNEQFF	TGCAGCGTTGACCACCACCCGACTAGCGGCCACAATGAGCAGTTCTTC
TRBV12-5	NA	TRBJ2-1	NA	CASGLRQGLYNEQFF	TGTGCTAGTGGTTTGAGGCAGGGGTTGTACAATGAGCAGTTCTTC
TRBV6-5	TRBD1	TRBJ2-7	once	CASSSLRQGGTYEQYF	TGTGCCAGCAGTTCCCTCCGACAGGGGGGAACCTACGAGCAGTACTTC
TRBV9	NA	TRBJ2-1	NA	CASSVGAYNEQFF	TGTGCCAGCAGCGTCGGGGCCTACAATGAGCAGTTCTTC
TRBV5-6	NA	TRBJ1-4	NA	CASSRGQGYEKLFF	TGTGCCAGCAGCCGCGGCCAGGGATATGAAAAACTGTTTTTT
TRBV14	NA	TRBJ2-5	NA	CASSQDERERLLETQYF	TGTGCCAGCAGCCAAGATGAACGGGAGCGACTTTTGGAGACCCAGTACTTC
TRBV6-5	NA	TRBJ1-1	NA	CATSGGVPEAFF	TGTGCCACCTCCGGGGGGGTCCCAGAAGCTTTCTTT
TRBV6-5	NA	TRBJ2-7	NA	CASSSPLGRYEQYF	TGTGCCAGCAGTTCTCCCCTGGGGAGGTACGAGCAGTACTTC
TRBV15	NA	TRBJ2-6	NA	CATSDRFSGANVLTF	TGTGCCACCTCGGACAGATTCTCTGGGGCCAACGTCCTGACTTTC
TRBV11-2	NA	TRBJ2-7	NA	CASSLDPGSSYEQYF	TGTGCCAGCAGCTTAGACCCGGGGAGCTCCTACGAGCAGTACTTC
TRBV3-1/TRBV3-2	NA	TRBJ1-1	NA	CASSRGENTEAFF	TGTGCCAGCAGCCGGGGTGAGAACACTGAAGCTTTCTTT
TRBV3-1/TRBV3-2	TRBD1	TRBJ1-2	NA	CASSQSTGGAYGYTF	TGTGCCAGCAGCCAGAGCACAGGGGGCGCCTATGGCTACACCTTC
TRBV9	TRBD1	TRBJ2-7	NA	CASSVQGAPSHEQYF	TGTGCCAGCAGCGTACAGGGGGCCCCTTCCCACGAGCAGTACTTC
TRBV4-1	TRBD1	TRBJ2-2	few	CASSQGQLINTGELFF	TGCGCCAGCAGCCAGGGACAGTTAATCAACACCGGGGAGCTGTTTTTT
TRBV11-2	TRBD1	TRBJ1-5	NA	CASSPDRYNQPQHF	TGTGCCAGCAGCCCGGACAGGTACAATCAGCCCCAGCATTTT
TRBV7-9	TRBD1	TRBJ1-1	NA	CASSFGDRVNTEAFF	TGTGCCAGCAGCTTCGGGGACAGGGTGAACACTGAAGCTTTCTTT
TRBV18	NA	TRBJ1-5	NA	CASSPGAGNQPQHF	TGTGCCAGCTCACCAGGGGCCGGCAATCAGCCCCAGCATTTT
TRBV29-1	NA	TRBJ2-7	NA	CSVGGANSYEQYF	TGCAGCGTTGGAGGGGCTAACTCCTACGAGCAGTACTTC
TRBV10-3	NA	TRBJ2-1	NA	CAISDPDYNEQFF	TGTGCCATCAGTGATCCGGACTACAATGAGCAGTTCTTC
TRBV20-1	NA	TRBJ1-6	NA	CSAQSAITLHF	TGCAGTGCTCAATCAGCTATCACCCTCCACTTT
TRBV25-1	NA	TRBJ2-5	NA	CASTSDIGETQYF	TGTGCCAGCACGAGCGATATCGGGGAGACCCAGTACTTC
TRBV2	NA	TRBJ2-7	NA	CARGGDNPWGYEQYF	TGTGCCAGGGGGGGAGACAACCCGTGGGGCTACGAGCAGTACTTC
TRBV18	NA	TRBJ1-2	NA	CASSPDGANYGYTF	TGTGCCAGCTCACCGGACGGAGCTAACTATGGCTACACCTTC
TRBV12-3/TRBV12-4	NA	TRBJ2-1	NA	CASSRGRSEQFF	TGTGCCAGCAGCCGCGGACGGAGTGAGCAGTTCTTC